This entry concerns a single T cell receptor (beta chain). Its antigen remains unknown. Sequencing was performed with immunoSEQ multiplex PCR; in TCRdb, only in-frame clones are kept and a portion is missing. The sample shows about 70,000 clones, 75% to 90% of them seen only once. The data stem from a study of T cell responses to AZD1222 COVID-19 vaccine. Study summary: Investigators merged groups given second doses at roughly 4 or roughly 12 weeks. Findings and caveats of the study: Samples come after the peak T cell response, not at day 14. Reports indicate that nearly half of spike-specific TCRs are directed at unmutated variant regions.

Germline V gene lookup returns CDR1 ENHRY and CDR2 SYGVKD. There are 11 residues in the CDR3. The J segment lost 8 bases and the V segment lost 4 bases, leaving 1 base of the junction unmatched. The V gene is TRBV10-3, the J gene TRBJ1-2; TRBD1 matches at 7 bases. The sample was peripheral blood, taken on day 0 of AZD1222 vaccination. This clonotype was obtained from an adult in good health. The CDR3 coding sequence is TGTGCCATCAGTGGACAGGGAGGCTACACCTTC. This encodes CAISGQGGYTF.